What follows are 7 T cell receptor beta chains derived from one specimen sequenced in a study of spatial heterogeneity in lung cancer. Overall study results and limits: Counts of expanded alpha and beta TCRs within tumors tracked the tumor nonsynonymous mutation count.

No antigen is known for these receptors. A single record per CDR3 protein comes from TCRdb applying MiXCR to the 5' RACE reads. The sample carries around 100,000 distinct CDR3 sequences, about 4.6% recorded once. Stated time point: sample taken at primary tumor resection. The specimen comprised lung tumor tissue, sampled at surgery. The receptors here all came from a male donor with early-stage non-small cell lung cancer.

In this sample, this clonotype turned up many times. The J gene is TRBJ2-7, the V gene TRBV25-1; D remains unclear. The CDR3 is 13 residues long. The V and J ends lost 4 bases and 7 bases respectively, with 14 bases between them. Germline V gives CDR1 MGHDK, CDR2 SYGVNS. DNA of the CDR3: TGTGCCAGCAGTGTAGGGCCGGCGAGGGAGCAGTACTTC. The encoded protein is CASSVGPAREQYF.

This clonotype was observed many times. This chain links TRBV29-1 with TRBJ2-1, with TRBD2 as a possible D gene (5 bases). The CDR3 is made up of 14 amino acids. Trimming shortened V by 5 bases and J by 2 bases, and 13 bases separated the two germline ends. Germline lookup yields CDR1 SQVTM and CDR2 ANQGSEA. The CDR3, as DNA: TGCAGCGTTACCCGAGCGGTACCCTACAATGAGCAGTTCTTC. Translating it yields CSVTRAVPYNEQFF.

This clonotype was recorded many times. V usage is TRBV5-1 and J usage is TRBJ2-5, with 9 bases fitting TRBD2. This CDR3 is built from 17 residues. V was clipped by 5 bases and J by 7 bases; unmatched bases: 18. CDR1 and CDR2 from the germline V gene are SGHRS and YFSETQ. The CDR3 region is CASRMLIAGAIFGTQYF. For the CDR3, the DNA is TGCGCCAGCAGGATGTTAATAGCGGGAGCTATCTTCGGGACCCAGTACTTC.

In this sample, this clonotype turned up many times. This chain uses TRBV10-3 with TRBJ2-7; no definite D call. CDR3 size: 11 residues. V was cut by 3 bases and J by 7 bases, with 7 bases left in between. Germline V gene data show CDR1 as ENHRY and CDR2 as SYGVKD. CDR3 in DNA: TGTGCCATCAGTGATCTTAGAGAGCAGTACTTC. Translation: CAISDLREQYF.

This clonotype was seen many times. The chain joins TRBV9 to TRBJ2-3; weak D call: TRBD1 (5 bases). CDR1 is SGDLS and CDR2 is YYNGEE in the germline V gene. V lost 0 bases, J lost 4 bases, and 12 bases lay in between. The CDR3 sequence is 15 residues long. This CDR3 is CASSVEGRVPDTQYF. CDR3 sequence (DNA): TGTGCCAGCAGCGTAGAAGGCAGGGTCCCAGATACGCAGTATTTT.

This clonotype was counted many times. The V gene is TRBV6-5, the J gene TRBJ2-3; 13 positions agree with TRBD2. This CDR3 has 16 amino acids. V gave up 5 bases and J gave up 5 bases; unmatched junction bases: 7. Germline V lookup: CDR1 MNHEY, CDR2 SVGAGI. Here the CDR3 reads CASSDPLAGGQDTQYF. CDR3 bases: TGTGCCAGCAGTGACCCACTAGCGGGAGGGCAAGATACGCAGTATTTT.

This clonotype was picked up a small number of times. This chain connects TRBV19 to TRBJ2-4; D could derive from TRBD1 or TRBD2 (5 bases each). CDR1 LNHDA and CDR2 SQIVND come from the germline V gene (reference sequence). This CDR3 has 18 amino acids. V was cut by 0 bases and J by 3 bases, with 18 bases left in between. The DNA of the CDR3 is TGTGCCAGTAGTATAGACCCGTTGAAGTGGGGACGCAAAAACATTCAGTACTTC. It translates to CASSIDPLKWGRKNIQYF.